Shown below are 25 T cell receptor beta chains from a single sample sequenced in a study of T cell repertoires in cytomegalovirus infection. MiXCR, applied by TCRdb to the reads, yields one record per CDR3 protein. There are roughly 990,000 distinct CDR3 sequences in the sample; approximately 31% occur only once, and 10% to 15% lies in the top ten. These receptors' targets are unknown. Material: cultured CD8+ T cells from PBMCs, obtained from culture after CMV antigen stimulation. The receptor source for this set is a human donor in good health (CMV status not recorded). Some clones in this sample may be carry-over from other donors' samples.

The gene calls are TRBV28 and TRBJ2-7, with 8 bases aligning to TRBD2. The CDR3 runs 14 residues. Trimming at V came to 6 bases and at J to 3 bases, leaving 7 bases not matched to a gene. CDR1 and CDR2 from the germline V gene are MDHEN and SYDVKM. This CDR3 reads CASSWGLGFYEQYV. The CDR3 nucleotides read TGTGCCAGCAGCTGGGGACTAGGGTTCTACGAGCAGTACGTC.

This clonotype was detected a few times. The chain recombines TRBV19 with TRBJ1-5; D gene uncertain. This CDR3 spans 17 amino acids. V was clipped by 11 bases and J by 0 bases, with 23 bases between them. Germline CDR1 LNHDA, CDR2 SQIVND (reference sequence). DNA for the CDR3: TGTGCCTCTTTAGGCAGCCGATCCGGGAATAGCAATCAGCCCCAGCATTTT. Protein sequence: CASLGSRSGNSNQPQHF.

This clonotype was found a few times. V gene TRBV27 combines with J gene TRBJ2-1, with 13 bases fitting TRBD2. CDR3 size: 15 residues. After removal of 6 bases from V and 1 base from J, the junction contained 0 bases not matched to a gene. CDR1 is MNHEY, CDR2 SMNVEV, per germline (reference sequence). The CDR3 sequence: CASRTSGGSYNEQFF. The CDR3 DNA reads TGTGCCAGCAGGACTAGCGGGGGGTCCTACAATGAGCAGTTCTTC.

The CDR3 spells CSAWAGVTEAFF. In DNA, the CDR3 is TGCTCCGCCTGGGCAGGGGTGACTGAAGCTTTCTTT. The chain employs TRBV29-1 and TRBJ1-1; weak D call: TRBD1 (6 bases). Looked up from germline, CDR1 is SQVTM and CDR2 is ANQGSEA. The CDR3 has 12 residues.

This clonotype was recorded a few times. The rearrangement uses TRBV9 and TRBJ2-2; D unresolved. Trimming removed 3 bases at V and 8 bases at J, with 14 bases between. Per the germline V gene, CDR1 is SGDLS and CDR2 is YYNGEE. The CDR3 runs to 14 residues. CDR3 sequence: CASSDAGWAGELFF. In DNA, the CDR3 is TGTGCCAGCAGCGACGCCGGGTGGGCGGGGGAGCTGTTTTTT. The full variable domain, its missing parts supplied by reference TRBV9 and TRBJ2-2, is DSGVTQTPKHLITATGQRVTLRCSPRSGDLSVYWYQQSLDQGLQFLIQYYNGEERAKGNILERFSAQQFPDLHSELNLSSLELGDSALYFCASSDAGWAGELFFGEGSRLTVL.

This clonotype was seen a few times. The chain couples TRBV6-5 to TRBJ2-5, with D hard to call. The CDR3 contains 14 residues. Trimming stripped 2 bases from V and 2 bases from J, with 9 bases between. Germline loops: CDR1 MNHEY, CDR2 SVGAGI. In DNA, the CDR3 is TGTGCCAGCAGTTACAGTTTCGGGCAAGAGACCCAGTACTTC. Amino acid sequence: CASSYSFGQETQYF.

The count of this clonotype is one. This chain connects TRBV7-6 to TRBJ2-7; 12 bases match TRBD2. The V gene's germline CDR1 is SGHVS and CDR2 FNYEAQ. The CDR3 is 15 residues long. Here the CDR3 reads CTSEPLAGGPHEQYV. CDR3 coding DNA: TGTACCAGCGAGCCCCTAGCGGGGGGGCCCCACGAGCAGTACGTC.

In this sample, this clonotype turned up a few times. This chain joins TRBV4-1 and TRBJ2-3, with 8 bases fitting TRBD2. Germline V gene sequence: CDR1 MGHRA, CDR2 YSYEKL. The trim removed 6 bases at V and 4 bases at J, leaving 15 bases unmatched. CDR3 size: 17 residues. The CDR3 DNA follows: TGCGCCAGCAGACTTTCCCCGGGACTAGGTCCCGCAGATACGCAGTATTTT. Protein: CASRLSPGLGPADTQYF.

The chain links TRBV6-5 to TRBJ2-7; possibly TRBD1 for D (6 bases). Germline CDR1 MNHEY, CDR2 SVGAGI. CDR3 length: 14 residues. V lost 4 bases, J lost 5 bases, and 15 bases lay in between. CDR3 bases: TGTGCCAGCAGTTTCTCGATCAGGGGAAACGAGCAGTACTTC. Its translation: CASSFSIRGNEQYF.

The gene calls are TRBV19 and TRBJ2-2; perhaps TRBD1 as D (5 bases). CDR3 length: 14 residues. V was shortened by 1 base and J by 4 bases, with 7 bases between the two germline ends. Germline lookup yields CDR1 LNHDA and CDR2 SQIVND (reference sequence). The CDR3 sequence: CASSIVQGTGELFF. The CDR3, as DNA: TGTGCCAGTAGTATAGTCCAGGGCACCGGGGAGCTGTTTTTT. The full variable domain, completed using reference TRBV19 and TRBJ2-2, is DGGITQSPKYLFRKEGQNVTLSCEQNLNHDAMYWYRQDPGQGLRLIYYSQIVNDFQKGDIAEGYSVSREKKESFPLTVTSAQKNPTAFYLCASSIVQGTGELFFGEGSRLTVL.

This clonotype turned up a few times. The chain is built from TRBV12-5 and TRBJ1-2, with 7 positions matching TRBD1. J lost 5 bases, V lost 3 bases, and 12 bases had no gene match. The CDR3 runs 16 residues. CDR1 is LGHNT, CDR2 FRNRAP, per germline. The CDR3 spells CASGFSGTVGTYGYTF. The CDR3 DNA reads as TGTGCTAGTGGTTTCAGTGGGACAGTAGGAACGTATGGCTACACCTTC.

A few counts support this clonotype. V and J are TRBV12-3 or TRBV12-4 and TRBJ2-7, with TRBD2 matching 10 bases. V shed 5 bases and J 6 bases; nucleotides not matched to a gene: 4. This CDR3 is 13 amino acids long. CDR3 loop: CASSPGLATEQYF. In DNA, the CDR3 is TGTGCCAGCAGTCCGGGACTAGCGACCGAGCAGTACTTC.

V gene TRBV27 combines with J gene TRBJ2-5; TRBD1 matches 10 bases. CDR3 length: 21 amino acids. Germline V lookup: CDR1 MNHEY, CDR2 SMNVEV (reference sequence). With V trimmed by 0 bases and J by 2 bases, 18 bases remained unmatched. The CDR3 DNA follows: TGTGCCAGCAGTTTATCAGCCCTGGGACAGGGGTTTCGGTGGTTTCAAGAGACCCAGTACTTC. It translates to CASSLSALGQGFRWFQETQYF.

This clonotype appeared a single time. CDR3 region: CASSDGGLQETQYF. CDR3 DNA sequence: TGTGCCAGTAGTGACGGGGGGTTACAAGAGACCCAGTACTTC. The rearrangement joins TRBV19 to TRBJ2-5; TRBD2 agrees at 7 bases. Looked up from germline, CDR1 is LNHDA and CDR2 is SQIVND (reference sequence). The V and J ends lost 5 bases and 2 bases, in that order; junction bases with no gene match: 5. This CDR3 comprises 14 residues.

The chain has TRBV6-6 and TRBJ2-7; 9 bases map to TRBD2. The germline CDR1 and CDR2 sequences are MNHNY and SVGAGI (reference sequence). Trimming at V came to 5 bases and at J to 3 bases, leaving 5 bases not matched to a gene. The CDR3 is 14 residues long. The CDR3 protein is CASSPSGARYEQYF. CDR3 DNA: TGTGCCAGCAGTCCTAGCGGGGCCCGCTACGAGCAGTACTTC.

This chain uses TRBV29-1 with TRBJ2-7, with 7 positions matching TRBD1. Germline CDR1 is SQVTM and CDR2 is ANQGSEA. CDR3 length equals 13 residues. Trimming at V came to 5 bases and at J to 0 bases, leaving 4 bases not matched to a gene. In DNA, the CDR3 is TGCAGCGTTCTCACAGGGGTCTCCTACGAGCAGTACTTC. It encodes CSVLTGVSYEQYF.

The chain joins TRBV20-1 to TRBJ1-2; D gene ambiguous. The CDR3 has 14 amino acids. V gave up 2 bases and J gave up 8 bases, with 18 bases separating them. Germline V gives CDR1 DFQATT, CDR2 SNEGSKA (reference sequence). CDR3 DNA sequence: TGCAGTGCTAGATGGAGCACAGCCGGGTACGGCTACACCTTC. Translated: CSARWSTAGYGYTF.

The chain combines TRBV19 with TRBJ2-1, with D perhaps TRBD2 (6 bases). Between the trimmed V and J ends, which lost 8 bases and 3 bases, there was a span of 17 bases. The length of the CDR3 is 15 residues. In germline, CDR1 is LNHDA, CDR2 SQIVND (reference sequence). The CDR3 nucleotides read TGTGCCAGTTCCCCGGGTAGCGGAATCTACAATGAGCAGTTCTTC. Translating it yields CASSPGSGIYNEQFF.

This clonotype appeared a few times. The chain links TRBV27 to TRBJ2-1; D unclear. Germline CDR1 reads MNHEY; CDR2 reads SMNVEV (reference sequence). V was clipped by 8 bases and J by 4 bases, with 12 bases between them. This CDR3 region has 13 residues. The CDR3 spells CASGSEIYNEQFF. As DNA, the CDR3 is TGTGCCAGCGGCAGTGAGATATACAATGAGCAGTTCTTC.

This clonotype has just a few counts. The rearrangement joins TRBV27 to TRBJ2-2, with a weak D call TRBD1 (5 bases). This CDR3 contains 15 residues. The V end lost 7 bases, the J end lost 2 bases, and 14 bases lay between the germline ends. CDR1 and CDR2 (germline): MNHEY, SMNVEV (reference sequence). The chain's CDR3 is CASKNRQINTGELFF. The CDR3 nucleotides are TGTGCCAGCAAAAACAGACAGATAAACACCGGGGAGCTGTTTTTT.

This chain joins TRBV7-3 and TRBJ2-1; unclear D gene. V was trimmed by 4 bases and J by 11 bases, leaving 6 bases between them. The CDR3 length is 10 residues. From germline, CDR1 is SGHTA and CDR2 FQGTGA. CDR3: CASSSRKQFF. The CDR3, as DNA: TGTGCCAGCAGCTCCCGAAAGCAGTTCTTC.

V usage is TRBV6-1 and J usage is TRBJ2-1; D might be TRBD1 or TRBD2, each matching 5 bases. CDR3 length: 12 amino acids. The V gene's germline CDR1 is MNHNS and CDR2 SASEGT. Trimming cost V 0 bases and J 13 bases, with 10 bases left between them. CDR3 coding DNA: TGTGCCAGCAGTGAAGCGGCCGGGGACCAGTTCTTC. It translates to CASSEAAGDQFF.

The CDR3: CASSWILRNTGELFF. In nucleotides, the CDR3 is TGTGCCAGCAGTTGGATACTTCGGAACACCGGGGAGCTGTTTTTT. The chain links TRBV6-2 or TRBV6-3 to TRBJ2-2; D remains unclear. V dropped 4 bases and J dropped 1 base, with 10 bases sitting between them. CDR3 length: 15 residues. From germline, CDR1 is MNHEY and CDR2 SVGEGT.

The CDR3 DNA reads as TGTGCCAGCAGCTCGTCACAGGGGTACTACAATGAGCAGTTCTTC. This encodes CASSSSQGYYNEQFF. This chain joins TRBV5-6 and TRBJ2-1, with 7 bases identical to TRBD1. Trimming cost V 3 bases and J 3 bases; bases outside gene matches: 6. This CDR3 comprises 15 residues. Germline V gene lookup returns CDR1 SGHDT and CDR2 YYEEEE.

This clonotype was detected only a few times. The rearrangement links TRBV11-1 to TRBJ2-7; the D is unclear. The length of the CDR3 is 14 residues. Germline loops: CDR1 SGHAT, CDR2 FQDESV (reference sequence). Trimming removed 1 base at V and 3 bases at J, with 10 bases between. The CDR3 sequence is CASSLVDEDYEQYF. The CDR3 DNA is TGTGCCAGCAGCTTAGTGGACGAAGACTACGAGCAGTACTTC. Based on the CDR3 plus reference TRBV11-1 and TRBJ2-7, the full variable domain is EAEVAQSPRYKITEKSQAVAFWCDPISGHATLYWYRQILGQGPELLVQFQDESVVDDSQLPKDRFSAERLKGVDSTLKIQPAELGDSAMYLCASSLVDEDYEQYFGPGTRLTVT.